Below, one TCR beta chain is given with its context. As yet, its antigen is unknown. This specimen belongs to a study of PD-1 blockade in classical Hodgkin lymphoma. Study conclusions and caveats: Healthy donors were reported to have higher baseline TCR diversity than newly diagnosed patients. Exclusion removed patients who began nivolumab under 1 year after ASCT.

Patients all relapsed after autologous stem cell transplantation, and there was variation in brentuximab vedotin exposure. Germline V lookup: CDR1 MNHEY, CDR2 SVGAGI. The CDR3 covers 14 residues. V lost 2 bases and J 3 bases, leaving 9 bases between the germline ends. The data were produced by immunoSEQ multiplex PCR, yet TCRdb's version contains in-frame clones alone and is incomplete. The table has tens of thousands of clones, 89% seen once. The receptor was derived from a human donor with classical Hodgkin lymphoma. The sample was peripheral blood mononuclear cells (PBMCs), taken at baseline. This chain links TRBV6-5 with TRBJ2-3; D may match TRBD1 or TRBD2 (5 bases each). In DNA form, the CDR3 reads TGTGCCAGCAGTTACACCAGGGAGACAGATACGCAGTATTTT. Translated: CASSYTRETDTQYF.